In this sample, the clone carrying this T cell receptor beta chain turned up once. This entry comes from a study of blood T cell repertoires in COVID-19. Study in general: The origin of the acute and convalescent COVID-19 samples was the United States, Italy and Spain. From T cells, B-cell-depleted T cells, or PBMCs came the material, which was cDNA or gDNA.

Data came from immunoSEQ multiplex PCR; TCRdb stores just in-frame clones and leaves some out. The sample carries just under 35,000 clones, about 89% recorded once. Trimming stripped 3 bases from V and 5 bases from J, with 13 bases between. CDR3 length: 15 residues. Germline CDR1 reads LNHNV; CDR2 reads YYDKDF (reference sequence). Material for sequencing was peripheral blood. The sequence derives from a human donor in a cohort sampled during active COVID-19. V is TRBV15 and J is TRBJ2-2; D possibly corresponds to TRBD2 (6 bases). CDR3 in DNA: TGTGCCACCAGCAGCGGAGGGGCCGGAACCGGGGAGCTGTTTTTT. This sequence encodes CATSSGGAGTGELFF. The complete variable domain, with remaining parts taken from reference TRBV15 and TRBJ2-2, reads DAMVIQNPRYQVTQFGKPVTLSCSQTLNHNVMYWYQQKSSQAPKLLFHYYDKDFNNEADTPDNFQSRRPNTSFCFLDIRSPGLGDTAMYLCATSSGGAGTGELFFGEGSRLTVL.